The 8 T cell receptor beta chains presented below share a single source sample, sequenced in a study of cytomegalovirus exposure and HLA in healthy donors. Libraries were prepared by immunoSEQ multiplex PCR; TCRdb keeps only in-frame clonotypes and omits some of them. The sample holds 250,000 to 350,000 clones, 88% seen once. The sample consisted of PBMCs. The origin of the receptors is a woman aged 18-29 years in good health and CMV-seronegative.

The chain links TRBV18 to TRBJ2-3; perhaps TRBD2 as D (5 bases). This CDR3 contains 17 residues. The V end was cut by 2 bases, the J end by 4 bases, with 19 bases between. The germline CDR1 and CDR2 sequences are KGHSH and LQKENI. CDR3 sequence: CASSPIRRVAGADTQYF. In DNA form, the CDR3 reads TGTGCCAGCTCACCAATCAGGCGGGTCGCGGGTGCAGATACGCAGTATTTT.

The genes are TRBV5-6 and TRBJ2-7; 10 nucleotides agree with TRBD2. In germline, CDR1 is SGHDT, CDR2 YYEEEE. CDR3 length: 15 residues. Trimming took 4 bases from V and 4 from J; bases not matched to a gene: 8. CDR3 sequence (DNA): TGTGCCAGCAGCCCGGCCAGCGGGAGGGCTTACGAGCAGTACTTC. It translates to CASSPASGRAYEQYF.

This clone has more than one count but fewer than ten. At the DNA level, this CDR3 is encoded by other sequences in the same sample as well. The CDR3 protein is CASSRTGGAYNEQFF. The CDR3 coding sequence is TGCGCCAGCAGCAGGACAGGGGGCGCATACAATGAGCAGTTCTTC. The chain employs TRBV5-1 and TRBJ2-1; TRBD1 matches at 11 bases. CDR1 is SGHRS, CDR2 YFSETQ, per germline. After removal of 4 bases from V and 4 bases from J, the junction contained 4 bases not matched to a gene. The CDR3 runs to 15 residues.

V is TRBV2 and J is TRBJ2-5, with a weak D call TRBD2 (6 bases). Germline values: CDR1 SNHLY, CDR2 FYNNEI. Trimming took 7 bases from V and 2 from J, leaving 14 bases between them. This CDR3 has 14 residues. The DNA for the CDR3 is TGTGCCAGCATCTACGGGGGACCACAAGAGACCCAGTACTTC. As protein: CASIYGGPQETQYF.

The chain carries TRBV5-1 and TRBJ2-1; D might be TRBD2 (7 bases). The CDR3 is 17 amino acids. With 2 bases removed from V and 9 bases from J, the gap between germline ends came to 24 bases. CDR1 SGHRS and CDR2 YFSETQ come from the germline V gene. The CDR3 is CASSFYRAGQNSGEQFF. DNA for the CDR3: TGCGCCAGCAGCTTTTATAGAGCGGGACAAAACTCGGGTGAGCAGTTCTTC.

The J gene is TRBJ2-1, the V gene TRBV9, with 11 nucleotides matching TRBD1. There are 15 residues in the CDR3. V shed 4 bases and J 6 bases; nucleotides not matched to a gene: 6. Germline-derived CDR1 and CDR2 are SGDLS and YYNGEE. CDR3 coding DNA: TGTGCCAGCAGCCCCCATGGGACAGGGGGCAATGAGCAGTTCTTC. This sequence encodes CASSPHGTGGNEQFF. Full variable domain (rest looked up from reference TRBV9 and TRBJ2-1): DSGVTQTPKHLITATGQRVTLRCSPRSGDLSVYWYQQSLDQGLQFLIQYYNGEERAKGNILERFSAQQFPDLHSELNLSSLELGDSALYFCASSPHGTGGNEQFFGPGTRLTVL.

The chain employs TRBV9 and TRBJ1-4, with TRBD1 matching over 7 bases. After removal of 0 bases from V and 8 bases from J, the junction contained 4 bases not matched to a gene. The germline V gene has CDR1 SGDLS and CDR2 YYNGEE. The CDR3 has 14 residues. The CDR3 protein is CASSVGRGDEKLFF. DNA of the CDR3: TGTGCCAGCAGCGTAGGCAGGGGGGACGAAAAACTGTTTTTT.

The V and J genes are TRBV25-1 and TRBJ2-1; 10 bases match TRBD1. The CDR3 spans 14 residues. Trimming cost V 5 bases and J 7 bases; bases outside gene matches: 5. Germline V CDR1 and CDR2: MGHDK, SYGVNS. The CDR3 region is CASSFRDRGNEQFF. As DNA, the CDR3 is TGTGCCAGCAGTTTCCGGGACAGGGGAAATGAGCAGTTCTTC.